This TCR beta chain was obtained from a study of CD8+CD57+ T cells in acquired aplastic anemia. Study as a whole: Sorted CD4+ and CD8+ cells gave an average of about 3 ug of DNA.

TCR beta VDJ and CDR3 were profiled, and genomic DNA was the template. From the reads, TCRdb called clonotypes with MiXCR, one entry per CDR3 protein. The data contain roughly 420,000 distinct CDR3 sequences, approximately 70% of them singletons. V lost 6 bases, J lost 8 bases, and 14 bases lay in between. The CDR3 is 13 residues long. The germline V gene has CDR1 SGHNT and CDR2 YYREEE (reference sequence). The sequenced material came from sorted CD4+, CD8+, or CD8+CD57+ T cells (not recorded which) from PBMCs. The V call is TRBV5-4, the J call TRBJ1-4, with unresolved D. The source is a human donor in good health, serving as a control. The CDR3 spells CASTGRSLEKLFF. The DNA of the CDR3 is TGTGCCAGCACGGGGAGGTCCCTAGAAAAACTGTTTTTT.